The TCR beta chain described here comes from a study of cytomegalovirus exposure and HLA in healthy donors. Study-wide points: In a later analysis, an Asian-associated ancestry cluster reportedly showed fewer N-insertions than the 666-donor mean. A likely sequencing artifact accounted for one observed cluster of highly shared sequence variants.

The PCR ran on 60 Vbeta and 13 Jbeta primers. Libraries were prepared by immunoSEQ multiplex PCR; TCRdb keeps only in-frame clonotypes and omits some of them. The sample contains 150,000 to 200,000 clones, 60% to 85% of which appear only once. Germline values: CDR1 MNHEY, CDR2 SMNVEV (reference sequence). With 3 bases removed from V and 3 bases from J, the gap between germline ends came to 20 bases. This CDR3 is built from 17 residues. Turning to this clone: What it binds is unknown.

This rearrangement joins TRBV27 to TRBJ1-1; perhaps TRBD1 as D (6 bases). Sequences were obtained from PBMCs. The clonotype comes from a woman aged 30 to 39 in good health and CMV-seronegative. In DNA, the CDR3 is TGTGCCAGCAGTTTGATTCGGATCACAGGGTTAGACACTGAAGCTTTCTTT. This encodes CASSLIRITGLDTEAFF.